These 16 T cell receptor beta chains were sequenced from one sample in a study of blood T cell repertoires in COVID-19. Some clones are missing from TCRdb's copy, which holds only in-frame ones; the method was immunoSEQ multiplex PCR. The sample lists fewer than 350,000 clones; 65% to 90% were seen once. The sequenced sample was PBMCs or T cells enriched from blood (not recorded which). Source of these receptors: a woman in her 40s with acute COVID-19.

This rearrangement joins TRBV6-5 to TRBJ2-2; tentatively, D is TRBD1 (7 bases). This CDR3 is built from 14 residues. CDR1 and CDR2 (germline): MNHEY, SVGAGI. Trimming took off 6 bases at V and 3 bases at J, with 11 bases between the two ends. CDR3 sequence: CASRTGEDTGELFF. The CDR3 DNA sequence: TGTGCCAGCAGAACAGGGGAGGACACCGGGGAGCTGTTTTTT.

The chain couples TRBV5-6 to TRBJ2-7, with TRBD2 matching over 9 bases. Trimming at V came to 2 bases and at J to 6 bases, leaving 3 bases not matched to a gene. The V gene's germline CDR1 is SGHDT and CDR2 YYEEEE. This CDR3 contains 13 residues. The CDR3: CASSFLTSGEQYF. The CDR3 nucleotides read TGTGCCAGCAGCTTTCTGACTAGCGGCGAGCAGTACTTC.

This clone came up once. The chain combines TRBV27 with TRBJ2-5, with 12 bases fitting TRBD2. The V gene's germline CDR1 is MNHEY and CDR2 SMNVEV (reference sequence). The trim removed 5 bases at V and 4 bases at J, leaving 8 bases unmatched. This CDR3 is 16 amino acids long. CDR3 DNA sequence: TGTGCCAGCAGTCCCCTCCGGACTAGCGGGACAGAGACCCAGTACTTC. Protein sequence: CASSPLRTSGTETQYF.

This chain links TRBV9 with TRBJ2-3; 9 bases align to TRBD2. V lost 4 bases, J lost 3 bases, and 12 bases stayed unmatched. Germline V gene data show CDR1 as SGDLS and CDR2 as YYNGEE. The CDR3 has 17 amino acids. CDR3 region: CASSLQTAGGPTDTQYF. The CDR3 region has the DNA TGTGCCAGCAGCCTCCAGACAGCGGGGGGACCTACAGATACGCAGTATTTT.

CDR3 DNA sequence: TGTGCCAGCAGCAAAAGGGACAGTGGGCGAAGGAGCGCCTACGAGCAGTACTTC. Translating it yields CASSKRDSGRRSAYEQYF. This chain joins TRBV21-1 and TRBJ2-7; the DNA was not compared with TRBD1, the D call given in the table. TRBV21-1 is assigned pseudogene status. This CDR3 has 18 amino acids.

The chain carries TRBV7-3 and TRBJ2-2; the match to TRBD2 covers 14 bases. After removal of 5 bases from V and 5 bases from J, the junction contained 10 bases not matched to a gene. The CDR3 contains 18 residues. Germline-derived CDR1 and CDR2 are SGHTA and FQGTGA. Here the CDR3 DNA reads TGTGCCAGCAGCCCCGGGACTAGCGGGAGTGGGGGTACCGGGGAGCTGTTTTTT. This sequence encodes CASSPGTSGSGGTGELFF.

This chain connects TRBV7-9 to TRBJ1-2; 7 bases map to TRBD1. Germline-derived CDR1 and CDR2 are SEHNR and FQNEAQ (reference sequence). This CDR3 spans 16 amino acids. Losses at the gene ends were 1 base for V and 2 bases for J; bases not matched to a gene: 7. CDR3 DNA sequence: TGTGCCAGCAGCTTAGGGGGACAGCCTTTAAACTATGGCTACACCTTC. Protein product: CASSLGGQPLNYGYTF.

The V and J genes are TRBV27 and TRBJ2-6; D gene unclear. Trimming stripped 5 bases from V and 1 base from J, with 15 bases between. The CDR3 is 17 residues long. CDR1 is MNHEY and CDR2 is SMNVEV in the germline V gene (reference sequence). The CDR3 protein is CASSAYLSSSGANVLTF. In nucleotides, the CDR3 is TGTGCCAGCAGTGCCTACCTCTCCTCTTCTGGGGCCAACGTCCTGACTTTC.

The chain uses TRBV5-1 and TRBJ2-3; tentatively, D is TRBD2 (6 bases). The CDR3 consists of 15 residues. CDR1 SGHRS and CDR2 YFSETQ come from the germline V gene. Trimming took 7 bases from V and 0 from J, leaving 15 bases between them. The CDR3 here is CASGGNAHSTDTQYF. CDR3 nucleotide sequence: TGCGCCAGCGGCGGGAACGCTCACAGCACAGATACGCAGTATTTT.

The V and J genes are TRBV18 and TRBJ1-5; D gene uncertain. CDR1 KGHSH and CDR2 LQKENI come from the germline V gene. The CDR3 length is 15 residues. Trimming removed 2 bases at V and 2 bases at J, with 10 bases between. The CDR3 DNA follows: TGTGCCAGCTCACCAGGGGAGTTGGGCAATCAGCCCCAGCATTTT. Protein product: CASSPGELGNQPQHF.

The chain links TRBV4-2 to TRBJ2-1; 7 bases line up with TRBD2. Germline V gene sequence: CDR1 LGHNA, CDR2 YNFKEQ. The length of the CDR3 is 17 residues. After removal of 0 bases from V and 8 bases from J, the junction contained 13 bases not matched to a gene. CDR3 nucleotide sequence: TGTGCCAGCAGCCAAGATAGAGGGAGGGCGCTGTGGGATGAGCAGTTCTTC. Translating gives CASSQDRGRALWDEQFF.

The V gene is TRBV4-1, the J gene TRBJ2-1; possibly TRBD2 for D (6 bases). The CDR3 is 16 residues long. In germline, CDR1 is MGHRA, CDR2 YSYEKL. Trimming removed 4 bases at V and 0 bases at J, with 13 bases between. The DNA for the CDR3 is TGCGCCAGCAGCCCTTTAGCGGAGACCTCCTACAATGAGCAGTTCTTC. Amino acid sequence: CASSPLAETSYNEQFF.

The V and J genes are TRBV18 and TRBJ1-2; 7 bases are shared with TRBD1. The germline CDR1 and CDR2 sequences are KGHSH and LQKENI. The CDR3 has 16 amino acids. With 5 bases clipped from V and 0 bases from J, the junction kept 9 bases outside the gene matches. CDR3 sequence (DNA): TGTGCCAGCTCAGCCCGGGACAGCGCTTCTAACTATGGCTACACCTTC. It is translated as CASSARDSASNYGYTF.

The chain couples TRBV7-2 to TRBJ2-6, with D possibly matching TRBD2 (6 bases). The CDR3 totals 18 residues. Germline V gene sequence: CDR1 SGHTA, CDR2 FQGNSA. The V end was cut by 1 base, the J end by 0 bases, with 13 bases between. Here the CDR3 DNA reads TGTGCCAGCAGCTTAGTGGAGGGGACCCGCTCTGGGGCCAACGTCCTGACTTTC. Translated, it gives CASSLVEGTRSGANVLTF.

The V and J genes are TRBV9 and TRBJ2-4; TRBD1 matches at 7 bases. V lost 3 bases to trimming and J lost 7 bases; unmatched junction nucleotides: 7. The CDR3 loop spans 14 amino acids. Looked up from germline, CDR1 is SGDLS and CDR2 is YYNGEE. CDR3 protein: CASSARGQGNIQYF. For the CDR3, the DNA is TGTGCCAGCAGCGCAAGGGGGCAGGGGAACATTCAGTACTTC.

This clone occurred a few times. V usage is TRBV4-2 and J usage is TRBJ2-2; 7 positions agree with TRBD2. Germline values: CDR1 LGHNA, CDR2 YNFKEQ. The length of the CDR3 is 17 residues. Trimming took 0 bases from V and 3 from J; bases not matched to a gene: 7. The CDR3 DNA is TGTGCCAGCAGCCAAGAACGGACTAGGGGCGACACCGGGGAGCTGTTTTTT. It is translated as CASSQERTRGDTGELFF.